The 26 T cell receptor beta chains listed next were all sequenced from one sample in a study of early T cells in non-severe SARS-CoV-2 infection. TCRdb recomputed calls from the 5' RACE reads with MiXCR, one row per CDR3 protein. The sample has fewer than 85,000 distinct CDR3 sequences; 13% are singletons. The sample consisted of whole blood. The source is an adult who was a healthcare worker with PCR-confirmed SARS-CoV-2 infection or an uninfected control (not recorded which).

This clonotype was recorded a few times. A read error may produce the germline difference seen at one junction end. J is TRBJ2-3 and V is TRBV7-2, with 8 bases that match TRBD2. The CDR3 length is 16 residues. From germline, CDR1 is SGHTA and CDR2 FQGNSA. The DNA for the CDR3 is TGTGTCAGCAGCCCCGGCGGTAGCGGGATCACAGATACGCAGTATTTT. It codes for CVSSPGGSGITDTQYF.

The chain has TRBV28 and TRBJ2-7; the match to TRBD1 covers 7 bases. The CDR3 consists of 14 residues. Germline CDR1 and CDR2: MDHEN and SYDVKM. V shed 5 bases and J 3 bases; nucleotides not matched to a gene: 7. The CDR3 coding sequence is TGTGCCAGCAGTATGGGGACAGAGTTCTACGAGCAGTACTTC. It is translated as CASSMGTEFYEQYF.

The CDR3 here is CASSPPLGTGARDTEAFF. The CDR3 DNA follows: TGTGCCAGCAGCCCACCACTCGGGACAGGGGCACGGGACACTGAAGCTTTCTTT. V and J are TRBV5-8 and TRBJ1-1; 10 bases fit TRBD1. The CDR3 has 18 residues. V was pared by 4 bases and J by 3 bases, with 15 bases of the junction left unmatched. The germline V gene has CDR1 SGHTS and CDR2 YDEGEE.

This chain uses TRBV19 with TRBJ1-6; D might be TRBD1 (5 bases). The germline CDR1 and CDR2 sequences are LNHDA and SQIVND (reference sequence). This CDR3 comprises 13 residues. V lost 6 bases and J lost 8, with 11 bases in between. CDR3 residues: CASRRLRDSPLHF. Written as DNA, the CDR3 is TGTGCCAGTAGGCGTCTCAGGGATTCACCCCTCCACTTT.

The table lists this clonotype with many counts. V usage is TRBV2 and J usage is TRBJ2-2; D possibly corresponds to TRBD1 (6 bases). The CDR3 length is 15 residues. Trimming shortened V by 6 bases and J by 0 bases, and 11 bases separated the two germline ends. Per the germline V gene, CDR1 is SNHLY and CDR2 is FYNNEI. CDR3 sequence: CASRPTGSNTGELFF. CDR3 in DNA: TGTGCCAGCAGACCGACAGGCTCGAACACCGGGGAGCTGTTTTTT.

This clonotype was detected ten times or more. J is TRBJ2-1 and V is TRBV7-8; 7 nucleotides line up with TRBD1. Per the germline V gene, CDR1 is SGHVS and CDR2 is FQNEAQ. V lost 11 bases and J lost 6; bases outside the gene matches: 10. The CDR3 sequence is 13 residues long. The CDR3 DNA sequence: TGTGCCTCCCCGGGCACAGGGGTCAATGAGCAGTTCTTC. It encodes CASPGTGVNEQFF.

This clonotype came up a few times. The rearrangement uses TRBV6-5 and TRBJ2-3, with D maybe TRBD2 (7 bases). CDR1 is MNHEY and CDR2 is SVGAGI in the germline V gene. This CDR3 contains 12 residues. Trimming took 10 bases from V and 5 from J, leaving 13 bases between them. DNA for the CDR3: TGTGCCACCTCGGGGGGCCTAGATACGCAGTATTTT. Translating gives CATSGGLDTQYF.

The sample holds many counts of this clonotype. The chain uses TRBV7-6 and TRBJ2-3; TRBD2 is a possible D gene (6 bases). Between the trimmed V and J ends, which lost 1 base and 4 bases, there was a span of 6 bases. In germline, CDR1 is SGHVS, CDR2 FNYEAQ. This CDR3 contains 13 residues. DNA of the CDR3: TGTGCCAGCAGCTTAGGGAGGGCAGATACGCAGTATTTT. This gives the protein CASSLGRADTQYF. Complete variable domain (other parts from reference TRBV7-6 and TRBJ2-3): GAGVSQSPRYKVTKRGQDVALRCDPISGHVSLYWYRQALGQGPEFLTYFNYEAQQDKSGLPNDRFSAERPEGSISTLTIQRTEQRDSAMYRCASSLGRADTQYFGPGTRLTVL.

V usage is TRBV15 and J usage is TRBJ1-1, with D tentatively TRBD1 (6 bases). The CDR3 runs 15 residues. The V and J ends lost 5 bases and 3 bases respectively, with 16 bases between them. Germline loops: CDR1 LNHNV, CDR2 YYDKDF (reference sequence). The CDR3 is CATSLREGGDTEAFF. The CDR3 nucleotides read TGTGCCACCAGCCTCCGGGAAGGGGGTGACACTGAAGCTTTCTTT.

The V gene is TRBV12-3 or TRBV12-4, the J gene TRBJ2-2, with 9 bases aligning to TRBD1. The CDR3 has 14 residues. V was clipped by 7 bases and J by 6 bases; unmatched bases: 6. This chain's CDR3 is CASNPGQGAGELFF. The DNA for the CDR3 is TGTGCCAGCAACCCGGGACAGGGAGCCGGGGAGCTGTTTTTT.

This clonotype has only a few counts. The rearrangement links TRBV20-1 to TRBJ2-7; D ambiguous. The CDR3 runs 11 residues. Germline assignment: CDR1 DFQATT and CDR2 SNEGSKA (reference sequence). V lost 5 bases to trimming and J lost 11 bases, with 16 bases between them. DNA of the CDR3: TGCAGTGCTTCTGATATCAGGTCCAAGTACTTC. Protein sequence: CSASDIRSKYF.

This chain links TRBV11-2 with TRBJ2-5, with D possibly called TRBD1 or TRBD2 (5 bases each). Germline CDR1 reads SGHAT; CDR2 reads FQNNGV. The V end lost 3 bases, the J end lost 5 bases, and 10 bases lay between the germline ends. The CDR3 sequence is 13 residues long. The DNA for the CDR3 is TGTGCCAGCAGCTTCGGGGACGCGGAGACCCAGTACTTC. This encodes CASSFGDAETQYF.

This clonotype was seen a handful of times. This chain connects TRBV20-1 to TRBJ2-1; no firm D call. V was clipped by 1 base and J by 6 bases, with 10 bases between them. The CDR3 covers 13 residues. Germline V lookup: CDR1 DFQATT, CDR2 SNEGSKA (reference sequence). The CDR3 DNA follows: TGCAGTGCTAGAGTTCTCGCAGGCAATGAGCAGTTCTTC. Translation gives CSARVLAGNEQFF.

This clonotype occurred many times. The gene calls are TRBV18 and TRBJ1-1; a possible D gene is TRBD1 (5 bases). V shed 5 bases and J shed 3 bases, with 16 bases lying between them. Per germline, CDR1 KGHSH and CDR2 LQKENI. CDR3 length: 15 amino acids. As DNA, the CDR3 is TGTGCCAGCTCATATACGGACACGGGGGACACTGAAGCTTTCTTT. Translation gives CASSYTDTGDTEAFF.

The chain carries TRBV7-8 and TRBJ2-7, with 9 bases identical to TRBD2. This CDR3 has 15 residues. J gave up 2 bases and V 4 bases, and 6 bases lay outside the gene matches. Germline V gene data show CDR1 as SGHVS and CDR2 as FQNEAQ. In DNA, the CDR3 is TGTGCCAGCAGCTCGGGACTAGCCAACGCCTACGAGCAGTACTTC. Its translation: CASSSGLANAYEQYF.

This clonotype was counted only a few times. The CDR3 is CSARGREAPLVNEQFF. In DNA, the CDR3 is TGCAGTGCTAGAGGGCGGGAGGCTCCTCTAGTGAATGAGCAGTTCTTC. The rearrangement links TRBV20-1 to TRBJ2-1; TRBD2 aligns across 8 bases. J was trimmed by 7 bases and V by 1 base; bases with no gene match: 12. CDR1 DFQATT and CDR2 SNEGSKA come from the germline V gene (reference sequence). The CDR3 contains 16 residues.

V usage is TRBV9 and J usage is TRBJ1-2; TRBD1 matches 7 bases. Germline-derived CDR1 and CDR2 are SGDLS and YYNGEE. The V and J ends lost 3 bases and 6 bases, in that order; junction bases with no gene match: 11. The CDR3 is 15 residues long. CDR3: CASSARLGQGDGYTF. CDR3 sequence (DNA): TGTGCCAGCAGCGCACGTTTGGGCCAGGGGGATGGCTACACCTTC. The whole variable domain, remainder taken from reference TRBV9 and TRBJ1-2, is DSGVTQTPKHLITATGQRVTLRCSPRSGDLSVYWYQQSLDQGLQFLIQYYNGEERAKGNILERFSAQQFPDLHSELNLSSLELGDSALYFCASSARLGQGDGYTFGSGTRLTVV.

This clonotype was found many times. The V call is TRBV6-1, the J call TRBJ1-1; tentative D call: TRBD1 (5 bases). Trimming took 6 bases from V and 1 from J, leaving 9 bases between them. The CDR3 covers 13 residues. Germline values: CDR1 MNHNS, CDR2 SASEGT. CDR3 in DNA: TGTGCCAGCAGCTACGGACAGAACACTGAAGCTTTCTTT. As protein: CASSYGQNTEAFF.

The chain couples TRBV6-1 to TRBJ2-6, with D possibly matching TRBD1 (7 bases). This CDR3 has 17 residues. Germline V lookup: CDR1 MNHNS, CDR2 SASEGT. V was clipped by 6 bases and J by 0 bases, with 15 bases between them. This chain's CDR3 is CASSLQGRFSGANVLTF. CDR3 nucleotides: TGTGCCAGCAGCCTACAGGGGAGGTTCTCTGGGGCCAACGTCCTGACTTTC.

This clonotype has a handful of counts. The CDR3 spells CASSLTAGQATYNEQFF. The CDR3 DNA is TGTGCCAGCAGTTTAACAGCCGGACAGGCAACTTACAATGAGCAGTTCTTC. This chain links TRBV27 with TRBJ2-1, with TRBD1 identical over 7 bases. V trimming: 2 bases; J trimming: 4 bases; junction bases outside the gene matches: 11. Germline V lookup: CDR1 MNHEY, CDR2 SMNVEV (reference sequence). This CDR3 is 17 amino acids long.

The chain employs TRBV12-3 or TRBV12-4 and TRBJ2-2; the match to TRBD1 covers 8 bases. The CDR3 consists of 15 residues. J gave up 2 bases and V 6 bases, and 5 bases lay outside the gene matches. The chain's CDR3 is CASRRQGLNTGELFF. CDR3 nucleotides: TGTGCCAGCAGGAGACAGGGGCTTAACACCGGGGAGCTGTTTTTT.

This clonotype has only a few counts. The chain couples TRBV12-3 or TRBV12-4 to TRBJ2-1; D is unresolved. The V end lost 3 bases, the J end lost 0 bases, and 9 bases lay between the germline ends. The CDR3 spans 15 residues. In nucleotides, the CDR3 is TGTGCCAGCAGTTTGGGCCAGAGCTCCTACAATGAGCAGTTCTTC. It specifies CASSLGQSSYNEQFF.

CDR3 region: CSATDGDTEAFF. The CDR3 DNA follows: TGCAGTGCTACGGATGGGGACACTGAAGCTTTCTTT. The rearrangement uses TRBV20-1 and TRBJ1-1; D is ambiguous. The germline V gene encodes CDR1 DFQATT and CDR2 SNEGSKA (reference sequence). Trimming took 4 bases from V and 3 from J, leaving 9 bases between them. The CDR3 is 12 amino acids.

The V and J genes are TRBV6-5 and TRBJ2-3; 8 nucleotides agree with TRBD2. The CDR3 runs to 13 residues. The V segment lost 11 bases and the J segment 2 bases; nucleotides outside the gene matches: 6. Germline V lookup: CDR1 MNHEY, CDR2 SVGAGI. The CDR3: CAGSSGDTDTQYF. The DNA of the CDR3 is TGTGCCGGAAGTAGCGGGGACACAGATACGCAGTATTTT.

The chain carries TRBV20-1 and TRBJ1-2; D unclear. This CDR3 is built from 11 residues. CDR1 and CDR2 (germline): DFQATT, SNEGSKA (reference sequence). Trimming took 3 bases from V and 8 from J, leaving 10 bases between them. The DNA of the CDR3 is TGCAGTGCTAGGGCCCTGACCGGCTACACCTTC. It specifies CSARALTGYTF.

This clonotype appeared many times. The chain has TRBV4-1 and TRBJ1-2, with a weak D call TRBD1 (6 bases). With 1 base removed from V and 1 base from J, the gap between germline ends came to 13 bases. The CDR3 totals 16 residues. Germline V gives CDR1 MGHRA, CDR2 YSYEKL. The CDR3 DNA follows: TGCGCCAGCAGCCAAGTAGGACAGAGACATAACTATGGCTACACCTTC. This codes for CASSQVGQRHNYGYTF.